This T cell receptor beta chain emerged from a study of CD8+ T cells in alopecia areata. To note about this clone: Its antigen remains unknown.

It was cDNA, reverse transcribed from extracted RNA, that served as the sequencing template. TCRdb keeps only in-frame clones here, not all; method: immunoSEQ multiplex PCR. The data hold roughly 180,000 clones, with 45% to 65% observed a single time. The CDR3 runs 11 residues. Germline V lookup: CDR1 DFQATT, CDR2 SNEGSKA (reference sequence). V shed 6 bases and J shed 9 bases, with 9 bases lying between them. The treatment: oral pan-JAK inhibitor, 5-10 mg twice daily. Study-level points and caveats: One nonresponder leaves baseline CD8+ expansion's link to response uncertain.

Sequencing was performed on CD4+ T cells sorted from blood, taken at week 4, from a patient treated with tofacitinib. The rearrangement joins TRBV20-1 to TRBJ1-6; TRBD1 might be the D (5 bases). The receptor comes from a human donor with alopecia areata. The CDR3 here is CSAGGRSPLHF. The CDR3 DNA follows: TGCAGTGCCGGGGGTCGTTCACCCCTCCACTTT.